The sample holds many counts of the clone carrying this T cell receptor (beta chain). Trimming cost V 6 bases and J 8 bases; bases outside gene matches: 7. This CDR3 is 13 amino acids long. From germline, CDR1 is MDHEN and CDR2 SYDVKM. The iRepertoire nested amplicon-rescue multiplex PCR amplified TCR alpha and beta CDR3s from RNA. MiXCR was run by TCRdb on the multiplex PCR reads, yielding one entry per CDR3 protein. Here the sample spans fewer than 200,000 distinct CDR3 sequences, over 25% being singletons. These data come from a study of glioma-infiltrating T cells. The clonotype was recovered from a human donor with low-grade glioma or glioblastoma, undergoing nonglioma brain surgery, or in good health (not recorded which). Material: glioma tissue, nonneoplastic brain tissue, or PBMCs (not recorded which). The rearrangement uses TRBV28 and TRBJ1-2; 9 bases line up with TRBD1. This CDR3 is CASSLQGARGYTF. The CDR3 DNA reads TGTGCCAGCAGCCTACAGGGGGCGCGAGGCTACACCTTC.